The 32 T cell receptor beta chains in this list originate from one sample, sequenced in a study of T-cell reconstitution after alpha-beta-depleted transplantation in children. Preparing the TCRbeta library involved the use of unique molecular identifiers. From the PCR reads, TCRdb called clonotypes with MiXCR, one entry per CDR3 protein. The data contain around 370,000 distinct CDR3 sequences, 10% of them seen just once; the ten biggest clones take up 2% to 3%. The sample in question was PBMCs from the stem cell graft donor, obtained from the stem cell graft. Receptors originate from a human donor who donated a stem cell graft to a child with acute lymphoblastic leukemia.

The CDR3 reads CASSLGRGVYEQYF. CDR3 nucleotides: TGCGCCAGCAGCTTGGGACGCGGCGTATACGAGCAGTACTTC. The chain links TRBV5-1 to TRBJ2-7; D gene uncertain. V was trimmed by 0 bases and J by 4 bases, leaving 11 bases between them. Germline V lookup: CDR1 SGHRS, CDR2 YFSETQ. This CDR3 has 14 residues.

This clonotype was observed at least ten times. The chain carries TRBV27 and TRBJ2-2, with TRBD2 identical over 7 bases. Trimming took 6 bases from V and 3 from J; bases not matched to a gene: 10. From germline, CDR1 is MNHEY and CDR2 SMNVEV (reference sequence). This CDR3 region has 16 residues. The CDR3 bases are TGTGCCAGCAGGACGCTAGGGAGGGCCGACACCGGGGAGCTGTTTTTT. Translating it yields CASRTLGRADTGELFF.

A few counts support this clonotype. The V call is TRBV7-2, the J call TRBJ2-5; perhaps TRBD2 as D (5 bases). V lost 5 bases and J lost 3, with 10 bases in between. The CDR3 has 13 residues. Germline V gives CDR1 SGHTA, CDR2 FQGNSA. The CDR3 reads CASSPDGEETQYF. The CDR3 DNA reads TGTGCCAGCAGCCCCGACGGGGAAGAGACCCAGTACTTC.

The genes are TRBV15 and TRBJ2-7, with TRBD1 matching 7 bases. V lost 3 bases, J lost 7 bases, and 9 bases stayed unmatched. The CDR3 contains 14 residues. Germline V lookup: CDR1 LNHNV, CDR2 YYDKDF (reference sequence). CDR3 loop: CATSSGTAWGEQYF. The CDR3 coding sequence is TGTGCCACCAGCAGCGGGACAGCCTGGGGGGAGCAGTACTTC.

This clonotype was picked up many times. J is TRBJ2-7 and V is TRBV5-4; TRBD2 aligns across 7 bases. J gave up 7 bases and V 0 bases, and 10 bases lay outside the gene matches. Looked up from germline, CDR1 is SGHNT and CDR2 is YYREEE (reference sequence). The CDR3 totals 15 residues. Here the CDR3 reads CASSLGGGEAREQYF. CDR3 DNA sequence: TGTGCCAGCAGCTTGGGGGGGGGAGAAGCTCGGGAGCAGTACTTC.

This clonotype was found many times. The gene calls are TRBV20-1 and TRBJ2-1; maybe TRBD2 (6 bases). The germline gives CDR1 DFQATT, CDR2 SNEGSKA (reference sequence). The CDR3 totals 16 residues. V was pared by 0 bases and J by 1 base, with 13 bases between. The CDR3 protein is CSARDPRGESYNEQFF. CDR3 coding DNA: TGCAGTGCTAGAGATCCCCGCGGGGAGTCCTACAATGAGCAGTTCTTC.

In its sample, this clonotype was seen a few times. The V and J genes are TRBV10-3 and TRBJ1-3; D is undetermined. The CDR3 loop spans 14 amino acids. In germline, CDR1 is ENHRY, CDR2 SYGVKD. With 9 bases removed from V and 3 bases from J, the gap between germline ends came to 15 bases. This chain's CDR3 is CAIRTEGFGNTIYF. The CDR3 coding sequence is TGTGCCATACGGACGGAGGGCTTTGGAAACACCATATATTTT.

This clonotype was counted only a few times. CDR3 loop: CASRPDSSYEQYF. CDR3 DNA sequence: TGTGCCAGCAGACCTGACAGCTCCTACGAGCAGTACTTC. The chain employs TRBV7-2 and TRBJ2-7; D might be TRBD1 (5 bases). Germline assignment: CDR1 SGHTA and CDR2 FQGNSA. Deletions cut 6 bases from V and 0 bases from J, with 9 bases between. The CDR3 loop spans 13 amino acids.

Note on this clonotype: This may be a read error, as it is one base from a much larger clone. This sequence joins TRBV5-1 and TRBJ1-1; D is perhaps TRBD1 (5 bases). This CDR3 has 16 residues. Germline-derived CDR1 and CDR2 are SGHRS and YFSETQ. CDR3 sequence: CASSSGAMDMNTEASF. In DNA, the CDR3 is TGCGCCAGCAGCTCCGGGGCGATGGACATGAACACTGAAGCTTCCTTT. Full variable domain (rest looked up from reference TRBV5-1 and TRBJ1-1): KAGVTQTPRYLIKTRGQQVTLSCSPISGHRSVSWYQQTPGQGLQFLFEYFSETQRNKGNFPGRFSGRQFSNSRSEMNVSTLELGDSALYLCASSSGAMDMNTEASFGQGTRLTVV.

There are a few counts of this clonotype. This sequence joins TRBV4-1 and TRBJ2-1, with 7 bases fitting TRBD2. Germline values: CDR1 MGHRA, CDR2 YSYEKL. V trimming: 4 bases; J trimming: 8 bases; junction bases outside the gene matches: 20. The CDR3 sequence is 18 residues long. This CDR3 is CASSPPLAAGAYSDEQFF. Written as DNA, the CDR3 is TGCGCCAGCAGCCCCCCCCTGGCGGCGGGAGCTTATAGTGATGAGCAGTTCTTC.

The chain employs TRBV20-1 and TRBJ2-7; 9 bases line up with TRBD1. Losses at the gene ends were 5 bases for V and 2 bases for J; bases not matched to a gene: 7. Looked up from germline, CDR1 is DFQATT and CDR2 is SNEGSKA (reference sequence). This CDR3 has 14 amino acids. The DNA of the CDR3 is TGCAGTGCTGGGGACAGGGCGTCAACCTACGAGCAGTACTTC. Its protein product is CSAGDRASTYEQYF.

The chain links TRBV11-2 to TRBJ2-7; 9 bases fit TRBD1. Trimming cost V 4 bases and J 2 bases; bases outside gene matches: 6. The CDR3 covers 15 residues. The germline gives CDR1 SGHAT, CDR2 FQNNGV. This CDR3 is CASSSPGTGTYEQYF. The CDR3 region has the DNA TGTGCCAGCAGCTCTCCCGGGACAGGGACCTACGAGCAGTACTTC.

Ten or more counts support this clonotype. The genes are TRBV4-3 and TRBJ2-1; D perhaps matches TRBD2 (7 bases). Trimming removed 6 bases at V and 8 bases at J, with 23 bases between. CDR1 is LGHNA and CDR2 is YSLEER in the germline V gene. The CDR3 contains 16 residues. This CDR3 is CASSRGIAGGADEQFF. CDR3 DNA: TGCGCCAGCAGTAGGGGGATAGCGGGTGGGGCCGATGAGCAGTTCTTC.

This clonotype occurred a few times. This chain links TRBV18 with TRBJ2-5, with no clear D. Germline-derived CDR1 and CDR2 are KGHSH and LQKENI. Deletions cut 6 bases from V and 5 bases from J, with 13 bases between. The CDR3 runs to 13 residues. Written as DNA, the CDR3 is TGTGCCAGCTCCGGACGATCCGGGGAGACCCAGTACTTC. It is translated as CASSGRSGETQYF.

The table lists this clonotype with a few counts. The V gene is TRBV9, the J gene TRBJ2-7; D not resolved. V dropped 8 bases and J dropped 7 bases, with 7 bases sitting between them. From germline, CDR1 is SGDLS and CDR2 YYNGEE. The CDR3 totals 9 residues. CDR3 coding DNA: TGTGCCAGTGGTCTAGAGCAGTACTTC. As protein: CASGLEQYF.

J is TRBJ2-7 and V is TRBV12-3 or TRBV12-4; D perhaps matches TRBD1 (6 bases). This CDR3 contains 15 residues. Trimming shortened V by 3 bases and J by 0 bases, and 12 bases separated the two germline ends. The CDR3 loop is CASSFGFRGSYEQYF. In nucleotides, the CDR3 is TGTGCCAGCAGTTTCGGTTTCAGGGGCTCCTACGAGCAGTACTTC.

This clonotype appeared many times. The CDR3 coding sequence is TGTGCCAGCAGCTTAGTAGGGCAAAACATGGGGAACACTGAAGCTTTCTTT. Its protein product is CASSLVGQNMGNTEAFF. The chain joins TRBV7-2 to TRBJ1-1; D remains ambiguous. With 1 base removed from V and 1 base from J, the gap between germline ends came to 16 bases. Germline V lookup: CDR1 SGHTA, CDR2 FQGNSA. This CDR3 has 17 residues.

This clonotype was recorded at least ten times. This sequence joins TRBV28 and TRBJ1-1, with 9 positions matching TRBD1. After removal of 7 bases from V and 1 base from J, the junction contained 10 bases not matched to a gene. Germline V gives CDR1 MDHEN, CDR2 SYDVKM. The CDR3 contains 16 residues. CDR3 residues: CASKTGTGWGNTEAFF. CDR3 sequence (DNA): TGTGCCAGCAAAACCGGGACAGGGTGGGGGAACACTGAAGCTTTCTTT. Full variable domain (outside the CDR3, taken from reference TRBV28 and TRBJ1-1): DVKVTQSSRYLVKRTGEKVFLECVQDMDHENMFWYRQDPGLGLRLIYFSYDVKMKEKGDIPEGYSVSREKKERFSLILESASTNQTSMYLCASKTGTGWGNTEAFFGQGTRLTVV.

This clonotype has a handful of counts. The genes are TRBV5-1 and TRBJ2-1; the match to TRBD2 covers 8 bases. Germline CDR1 reads SGHRS; CDR2 reads YFSETQ. Trimming at V came to 4 bases and at J to 3 bases, leaving 9 bases not matched to a gene. The CDR3 loop spans 16 amino acids. CDR3 amino acids: CASSILPGLGYNEQFF. Written as DNA, the CDR3 is TGCGCCAGCAGCATACTCCCGGGACTAGGCTACAATGAGCAGTTCTTC.

This chain connects TRBV20-1 to TRBJ2-7, with D possibly being TRBD2 (5 bases). Looked up from germline, CDR1 is DFQATT and CDR2 is SNEGSKA (reference sequence). V dropped 5 bases and J dropped 7 bases, with 18 bases sitting between them. There are 13 residues in the CDR3. The DNA for the CDR3 is TGCAGTGCTCCTCCCGTGATAGAGGGAGAGCAGTACTTC. Protein: CSAPPVIEGEQYF.

The gene calls are TRBV4-1 and TRBJ1-2, with D possibly matching TRBD1 (5 bases). The CDR3 sequence is 15 residues long. The V end was cut by 0 bases, the J end by 4 bases, with 12 bases between. Germline V gene lookup returns CDR1 MGHRA and CDR2 YSYEKL. CDR3 loop: CASSQDVGLIYGYTF. Here the CDR3 DNA reads TGCGCCAGCAGCCAAGATGTGGGACTCATCTATGGCTACACCTTC.

The chain uses TRBV20-1 and TRBJ2-7, with 9 nucleotides matching TRBD2. The CDR3 runs to 18 residues. With 0 bases clipped from V and 3 bases from J, the junction kept 15 bases outside the gene matches. Germline assignment: CDR1 DFQATT and CDR2 SNEGSKA (reference sequence). The CDR3 here is CSARDVEIAGEVHYEQYF. CDR3 sequence (DNA): TGCAGTGCTAGAGATGTAGAGATAGCGGGAGAGGTACACTACGAGCAGTACTTC.

The genes are TRBV20-1 and TRBJ1-1; weak D call: TRBD1 (6 bases). CDR3 size: 13 residues. CDR1 and CDR2 from the germline V gene are DFQATT and SNEGSKA (reference sequence). The V and J ends lost 6 bases and 12 bases respectively, with 23 bases between them. The CDR3 coding sequence is TGCAGTGCGGAGCCCGGACAGAGCTATCGAACTTTCTTT. This codes for CSAEPGQSYRTFF.

The chain is built from TRBV7-2 and TRBJ2-7; maybe TRBD1 (6 bases). Germline loops: CDR1 SGHTA, CDR2 FQGNSA. There are 16 residues in the CDR3. V was clipped by 1 base and J by 3 bases, with 16 bases between them. CDR3 protein: CASSLEYTGYFYEQYF. CDR3 sequence (DNA): TGTGCCAGCAGCTTAGAATATACAGGGTACTTCTACGAGCAGTACTTC. Variable domain in full (rest from reference TRBV7-2 and TRBJ2-7): GAGVSQSPSNKVTEKGKDVELRCDPISGHTALYWYRQSLGQGLEFLIYFQGNSAPDKSGLPSDRFSAERTGGSVSTLTIQRTQQEDSAVYLCASSLEYTGYFYEQYFGPGTRLTVT.

This clonotype was seen only a few times. The V and J genes are TRBV4-1 and TRBJ2-7, with D possibly TRBD2 on 6 matching bases. The CDR3 spans 17 residues. CDR1 and CDR2 (germline): MGHRA, YSYEKL. The germline V and J ends were trimmed by 4 bases and 2 bases, with 21 bases remaining between them. The CDR3 reads CASSPNPLGGSPYEQYF. CDR3 nucleotide sequence: TGCGCCAGCAGCCCCAACCCCCTGGGGGGATCCCCCTACGAGCAGTACTTC.

The chain joins TRBV7-2 to TRBJ2-7, with 9 bases identical to TRBD2. CDR3 length: 14 residues. The J segment lost 3 bases and the V segment lost 1 base, leaving 1 base of the junction unmatched. Germline assignment: CDR1 SGHTA and CDR2 FQGNSA. The CDR3 reads CASSLGREGYEQYF. CDR3 coding DNA: TGTGCCAGCAGCTTAGGGCGGGAGGGCTACGAGCAGTACTTC.

V gene TRBV10-3 combines with J gene TRBJ2-1, with 10 bases that match TRBD1. Germline CDR1 is ENHRY and CDR2 is SYGVKD. CDR3 size: 15 residues. V gave up 8 bases and J gave up 7 bases; unmatched junction bases: 11. The CDR3 is CAISQDRGGLNEQFF. CDR3 DNA: TGTGCCATCTCCCAGGACAGGGGGGGGCTTAATGAGCAGTTCTTC.

The sample holds many counts of this clonotype. V is TRBV12-3 or TRBV12-4 and J is TRBJ1-2, with TRBD1 as a possible D gene (5 bases). Trimming took 7 bases from V and 4 from J, leaving 19 bases between them. This CDR3 has 15 amino acids. The CDR3 is CASTVGQLQGYGYTF. The CDR3 region has the DNA TGTGCCAGCACCGTTGGGCAGCTTCAGGGCTATGGCTACACCTTC.

The V gene is TRBV12-3 or TRBV12-4, the J gene TRBJ2-1; D ambiguous. CDR3 size: 12 residues. With 1 base removed from V and 12 bases from J, the gap between germline ends came to 10 bases. This CDR3 reads CASSLGWRMQFF. The CDR3 bases are TGTGCCAGCAGTTTAGGTTGGCGGATGCAGTTCTTC.

In its sample, this clonotype was seen a few times. The rearrangement joins TRBV12-3 or TRBV12-4 to TRBJ2-2; 7 bases are shared with TRBD2. The junction had 15 bases not matched to a gene; V was cut back by 7 bases and J by 7 bases. This CDR3 is 16 amino acids long. CDR3 coding DNA: TGTGCCAGCACCTCCGGGACGACTAGCTGGGACGGGGAGCTGTTTTTT. Amino acid sequence: CASTSGTTSWDGELFF.

This clonotype has a count of ten or more. The chain couples TRBV6-1 to TRBJ1-5, with D possibly being TRBD1 (6 bases). Per germline, CDR1 MNHNS and CDR2 SASEGT. V was clipped by 6 bases and J by 2 bases, with 20 bases between them. The CDR3 consists of 17 residues. In nucleotides, the CDR3 is TGTGCCAGCAGGCCGCATCAGGGAGGGGGTGGCAATCAGCCCCAGCATTTT. This codes for CASRPHQGGGGNQPQHF.

This clonotype turned up a few times. The gene calls are TRBV5-6 and TRBJ2-1; 8 bases fit TRBD1. The CDR3 consists of 13 residues. The V gene end was trimmed by 4 bases and the J gene end by 13 bases; junction bases not matched to a gene: 10. Germline V gene data show CDR1 as SGHDT and CDR2 as YYEEEE. CDR3 bases: TGTGCCAGCAGCCTTGGGACAGGAAAAAATCAGTTCTTC. This translates into CASSLGTGKNQFF.